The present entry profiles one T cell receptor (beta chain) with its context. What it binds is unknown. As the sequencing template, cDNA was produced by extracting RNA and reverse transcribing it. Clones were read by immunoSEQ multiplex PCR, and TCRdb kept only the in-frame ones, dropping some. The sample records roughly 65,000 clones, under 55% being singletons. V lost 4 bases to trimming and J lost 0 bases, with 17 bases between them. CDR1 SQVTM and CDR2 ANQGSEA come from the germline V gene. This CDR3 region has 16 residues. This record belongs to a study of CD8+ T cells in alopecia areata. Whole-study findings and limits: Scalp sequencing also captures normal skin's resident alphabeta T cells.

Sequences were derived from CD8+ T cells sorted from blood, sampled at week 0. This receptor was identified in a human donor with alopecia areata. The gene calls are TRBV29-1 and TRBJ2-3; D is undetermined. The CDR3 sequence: CSVVNFAETSTDTQYF. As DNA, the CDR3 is TGCAGCGTTGTGAATTTTGCGGAGACTAGCACAGATACGCAGTATTTT.